This T cell receptor (beta chain) was found in a study of blood T cell repertoires in COVID-19. Whole-study context: Samples came from the United States, Italy and Spain, spanning acute and convalescent COVID-19. Sources were T cells, B-cell-depleted T cells, or PBMCs; the material itself was cDNA or gDNA.

This CDR3 comprises 13 residues. The germline CDR1 and CDR2 sequences are SNHLY and FYNNEI. V dropped 5 bases and J dropped 4 bases, with 11 bases sitting between them. Authors' analysis steps: Reference gene primer amplification gave nucleated cell count estimates. Profiled with immunoSEQ multiplex PCR; TCRdb holds only in-frame clones, not every one. D and trimming come from the DNA, and the V and J calls and clone size come from that table. The table includes approximately 110,000 clones, roughly 70% detected once. The sample comprised peripheral blood. V and J are TRBV2 and TRBJ1-1; D may be TRBD1 (5 bases). This TCR was sampled from a human donor with acute or convalescent COVID-19. The donor label of this sample is uncertain. The CDR3 bases are TGTGCCAGCAGTCTGCAGGGCATCACTGAAGCTTTCTTT. Translating gives CASSLQGITEAFF.